Included here is one T cell receptor beta chain sequence, with context. Its antigen is unidentified. The data are from a study of human T cells and chemical hapten exposure. Background on the study: Patients, predominantly female, presented with alopecia areata, totalis or universalis.

Time point noted: patch test 3, about 24 weeks after DPC sensitization. The treatment here: therapeutic diphenylcyclopropenone sensitization with weekly scalp DPC. Individual cDNA molecules received unique molecular identifiers in the library. MiXCR was run by TCRdb on the RACE reads, yielding one entry per CDR3 protein. The sample lists roughly 62,000 distinct CDR3 sequences, over 10% occurring once. The study's findings and limits: PT1 expanded TCR counts and patch test score correlated positively.

The CDR3 is 15 residues long. Germline V gene sequence: CDR1 SGHKS, CDR2 YYEKEE (reference sequence). V gave up 2 bases and J gave up 0 bases, with 8 bases separating them. The sequence came from a man aged 25 to 40 with alopecia areata. Some clones in this sample may be carry-over from other donors' samples. This sample comprised whole blood, obtained in connection with sensitization to the hapten diphenylcyclopropenone (DPC). The chain combines TRBV5-5 with TRBJ2-2, with D unclear. The CDR3 loop is CASSLLAANTGELFF. For the CDR3, the DNA is TGTGCCAGCAGCTTACTCGCCGCGAACACCGGGGAGCTGTTTTTT.